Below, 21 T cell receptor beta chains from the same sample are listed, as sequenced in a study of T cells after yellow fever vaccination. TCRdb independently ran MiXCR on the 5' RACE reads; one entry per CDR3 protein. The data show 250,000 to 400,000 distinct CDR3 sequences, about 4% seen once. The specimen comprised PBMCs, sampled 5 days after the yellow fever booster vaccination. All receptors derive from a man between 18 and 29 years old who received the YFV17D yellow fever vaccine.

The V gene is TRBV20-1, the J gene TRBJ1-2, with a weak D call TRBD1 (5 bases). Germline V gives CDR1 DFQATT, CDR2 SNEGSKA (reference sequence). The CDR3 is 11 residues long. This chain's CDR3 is CRIRDAHGYTF. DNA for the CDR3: TGCAGGATACGGGACGCCCATGGCTACACCTTC.

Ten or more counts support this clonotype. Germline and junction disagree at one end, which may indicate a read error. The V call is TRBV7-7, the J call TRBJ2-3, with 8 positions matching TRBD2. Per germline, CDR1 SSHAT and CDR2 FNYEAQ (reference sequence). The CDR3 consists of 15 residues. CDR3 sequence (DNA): TGTGCTAGCAGCTTAATGGCGGGGGGAGCAGATACGCAGTATTTT. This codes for CASSLMAGGADTQYF.

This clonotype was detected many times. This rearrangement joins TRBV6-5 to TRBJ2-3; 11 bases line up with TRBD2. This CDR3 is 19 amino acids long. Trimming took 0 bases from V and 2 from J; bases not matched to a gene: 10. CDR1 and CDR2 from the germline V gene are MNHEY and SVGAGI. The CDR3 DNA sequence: TGTGCCAGCAGTTACTCGGTTTTAGCGGGGGGGCGGGACACAGATACGCAGTATTTT. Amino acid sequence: CASSYSVLAGGRDTDTQYF.

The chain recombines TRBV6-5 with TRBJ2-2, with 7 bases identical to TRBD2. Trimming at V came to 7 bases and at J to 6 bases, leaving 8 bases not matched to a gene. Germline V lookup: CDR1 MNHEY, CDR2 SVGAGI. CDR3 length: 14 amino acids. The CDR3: CASTPREASGELFF. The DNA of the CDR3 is TGTGCCAGCACCCCCCGGGAGGCTTCCGGGGAGCTGTTTTTT.

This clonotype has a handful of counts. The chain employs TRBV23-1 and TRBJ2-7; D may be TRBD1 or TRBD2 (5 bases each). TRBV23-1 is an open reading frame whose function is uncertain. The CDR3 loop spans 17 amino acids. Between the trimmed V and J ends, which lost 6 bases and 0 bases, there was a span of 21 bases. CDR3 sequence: CASSPFRGPPSSYEQYV. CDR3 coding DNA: TGCGCCAGCAGCCCATTTCGGGGCCCTCCGAGCTCCTACGAGCAGTACGTC.

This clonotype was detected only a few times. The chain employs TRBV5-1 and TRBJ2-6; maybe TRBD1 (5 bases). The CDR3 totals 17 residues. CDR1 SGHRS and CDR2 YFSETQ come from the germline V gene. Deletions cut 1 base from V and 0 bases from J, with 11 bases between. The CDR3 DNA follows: TGCGCCAGCAGCTTGATAGGGGCGAGCTCTGGGGCCAACGTCCTGACTTTC. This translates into CASSLIGASSGANVLTF.

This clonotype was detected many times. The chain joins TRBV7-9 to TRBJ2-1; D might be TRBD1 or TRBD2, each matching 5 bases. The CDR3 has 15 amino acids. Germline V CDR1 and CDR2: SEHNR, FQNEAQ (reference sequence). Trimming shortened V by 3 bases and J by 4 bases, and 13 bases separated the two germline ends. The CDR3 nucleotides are TGTGCCAGCAGCTTCCCGGGGCTCCCTTACAATGAGCAGTTCTTC. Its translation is CASSFPGLPYNEQFF.

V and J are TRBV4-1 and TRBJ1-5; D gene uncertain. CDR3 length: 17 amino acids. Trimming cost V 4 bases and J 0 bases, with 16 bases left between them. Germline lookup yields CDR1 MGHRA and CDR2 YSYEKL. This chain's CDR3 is CASSRIAGEYSNQPQHF. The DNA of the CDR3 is TGCGCCAGCAGCCGAATAGCTGGGGAGTATAGCAATCAGCCCCAGCATTTT.

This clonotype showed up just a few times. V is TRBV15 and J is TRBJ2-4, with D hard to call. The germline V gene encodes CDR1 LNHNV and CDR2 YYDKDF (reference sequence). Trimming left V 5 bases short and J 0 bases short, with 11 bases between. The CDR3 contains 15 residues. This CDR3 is CATSSRHLAKNIQYF. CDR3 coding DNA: TGTGCCACCAGCTCCAGACACCTAGCCAAAAACATTCAGTACTTC.

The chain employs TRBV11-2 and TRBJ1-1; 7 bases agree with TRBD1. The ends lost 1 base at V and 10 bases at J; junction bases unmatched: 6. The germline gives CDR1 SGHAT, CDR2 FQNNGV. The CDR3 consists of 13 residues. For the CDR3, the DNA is TGTGCCAGCAGCTTAGTTCGGGGGACAGCAGCTTTCTTT. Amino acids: CASSLVRGTAAFF. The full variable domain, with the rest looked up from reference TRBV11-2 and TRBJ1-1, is EAGVAQSPRYKIIEKRQSVAFWCNPISGHATLYWYQQILGQGPKLLIQFQNNGVVDDSQLPKDRFSAERLKGVDSTLKIQPAKLEDSAVYLCASSLVRGTAAFFGQGTRLTVV.

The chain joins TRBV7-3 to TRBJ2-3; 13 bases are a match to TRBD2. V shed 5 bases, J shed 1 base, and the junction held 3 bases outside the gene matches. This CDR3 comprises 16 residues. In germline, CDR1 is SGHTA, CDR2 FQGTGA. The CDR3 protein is CASSAGLAGGTDTQYF. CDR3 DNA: TGTGCCAGCAGCGCAGGACTAGCGGGGGGCACAGATACGCAGTATTTT.

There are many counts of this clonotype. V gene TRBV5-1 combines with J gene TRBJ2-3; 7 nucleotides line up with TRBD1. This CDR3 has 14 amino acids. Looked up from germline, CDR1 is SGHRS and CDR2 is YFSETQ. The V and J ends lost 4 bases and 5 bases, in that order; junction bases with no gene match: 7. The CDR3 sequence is CASSLGQPGDTQYF. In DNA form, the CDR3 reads TGCGCCAGCAGCCTGGGACAGCCGGGAGATACGCAGTATTTT.

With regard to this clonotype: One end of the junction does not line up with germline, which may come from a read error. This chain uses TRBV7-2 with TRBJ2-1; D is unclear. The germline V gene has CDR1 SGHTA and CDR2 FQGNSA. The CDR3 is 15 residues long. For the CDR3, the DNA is TGTGCCAGCAGCTCGCGGACGGCGATCTACACTGAGCAGTTCTTC. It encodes CASSSRTAIYTEQFF.

CDR3 region: CASAREGGGDTQYF. CDR3 coding DNA: TGTGCCAGCGCCCGGGAGGGAGGTGGAGATACGCAGTATTTT. The chain uses TRBV21-1 and TRBJ2-3; the table's TRBD2 call for D was not verified on the DNA. TRBV21-1 counts as a pseudogene. The CDR3 extends over 14 amino acids.

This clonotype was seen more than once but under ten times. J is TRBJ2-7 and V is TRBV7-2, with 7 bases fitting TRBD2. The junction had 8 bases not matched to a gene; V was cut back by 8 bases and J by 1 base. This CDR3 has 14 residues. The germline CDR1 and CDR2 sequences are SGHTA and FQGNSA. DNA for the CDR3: TGTGCCAGCGGTCTTTGGGGGGGGTCCTACGAGCAGTACTTC. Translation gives CASGLWGGSYEQYF.

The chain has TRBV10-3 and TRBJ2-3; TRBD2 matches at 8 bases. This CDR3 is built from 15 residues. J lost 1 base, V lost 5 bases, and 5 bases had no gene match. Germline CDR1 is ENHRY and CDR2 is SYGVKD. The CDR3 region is CAISPGLVGTDTQYF. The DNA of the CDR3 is TGTGCCATCAGTCCGGGACTAGTAGGCACAGATACGCAGTATTTT.

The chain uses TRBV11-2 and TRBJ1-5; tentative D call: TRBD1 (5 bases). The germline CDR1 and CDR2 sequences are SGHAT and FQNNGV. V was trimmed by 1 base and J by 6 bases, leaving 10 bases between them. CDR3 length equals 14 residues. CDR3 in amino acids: CASSLVGVGQPQHF. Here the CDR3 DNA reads TGTGCCAGCAGCTTAGTGGGGGTAGGTCAGCCCCAGCATTTT.

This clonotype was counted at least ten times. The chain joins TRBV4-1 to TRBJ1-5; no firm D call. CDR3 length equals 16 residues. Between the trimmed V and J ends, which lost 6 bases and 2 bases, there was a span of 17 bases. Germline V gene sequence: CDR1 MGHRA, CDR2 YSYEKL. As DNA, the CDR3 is TGCGCCAGCAGTTTGCGCTCCAAGTCGGGCAATCAGCCCCAGCATTTT. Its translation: CASSLRSKSGNQPQHF.

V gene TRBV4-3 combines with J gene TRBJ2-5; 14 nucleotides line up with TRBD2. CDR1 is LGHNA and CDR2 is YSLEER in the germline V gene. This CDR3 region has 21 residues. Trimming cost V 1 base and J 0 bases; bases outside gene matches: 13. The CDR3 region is CASSQGATGGTSGGYQETQYF. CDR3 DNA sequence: TGCGCCAGCAGCCAAGGGGCGACTGGAGGGACTAGCGGGGGATACCAAGAGACCCAGTACTTC.

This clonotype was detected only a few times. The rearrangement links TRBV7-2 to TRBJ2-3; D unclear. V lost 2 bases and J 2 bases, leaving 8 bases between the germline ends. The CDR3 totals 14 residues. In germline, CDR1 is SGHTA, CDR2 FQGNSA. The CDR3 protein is CASSLNRDTDTQYF. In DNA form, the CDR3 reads TGTGCCAGCAGCTTAAATAGGGACACAGATACGCAGTATTTT.

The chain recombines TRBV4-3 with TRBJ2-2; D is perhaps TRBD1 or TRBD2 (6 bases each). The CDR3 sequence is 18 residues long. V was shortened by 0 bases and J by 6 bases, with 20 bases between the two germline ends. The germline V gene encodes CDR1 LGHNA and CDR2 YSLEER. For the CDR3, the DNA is TGCGCCAGCAGCCAAGATTACGGCGGCCCGGGGGCGGCCGGGGAGCTGTTTTTT. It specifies CASSQDYGGPGAAGELFF.